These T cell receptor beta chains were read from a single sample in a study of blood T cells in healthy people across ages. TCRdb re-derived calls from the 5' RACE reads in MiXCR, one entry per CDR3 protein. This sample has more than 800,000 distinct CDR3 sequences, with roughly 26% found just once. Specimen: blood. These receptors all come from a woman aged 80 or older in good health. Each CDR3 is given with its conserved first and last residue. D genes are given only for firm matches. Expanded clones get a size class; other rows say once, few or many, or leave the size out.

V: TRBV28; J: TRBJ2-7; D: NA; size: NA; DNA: TGTGCCAGCAATAAACATGGATACGAGCAGTACTTC; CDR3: CASNKHGYEQYF
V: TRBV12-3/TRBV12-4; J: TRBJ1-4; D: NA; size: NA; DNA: TGTGCCAGCAGTTTTTCGGGGACGGCCGGGAAACTGTTTTTT; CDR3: CASSFSGTAGKLFF
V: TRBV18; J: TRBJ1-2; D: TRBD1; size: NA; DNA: TGTGCCAGCTCCCCAACAGGGGGGGAGTATGGCTACACCTTC; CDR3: CASSPTGGEYGYTF
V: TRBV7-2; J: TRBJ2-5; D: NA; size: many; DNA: TGTGCCAGCAGCTTATGGCAGAGGGAGACCCAGTACTTC; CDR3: CASSLWQRETQYF
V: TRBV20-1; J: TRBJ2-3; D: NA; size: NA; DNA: TGCAGTGCTAGAGATTTGAGGGGGACTACTAGCACAGATACGCAGTATTTT; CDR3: CSARDLRGTTSTDTQYF
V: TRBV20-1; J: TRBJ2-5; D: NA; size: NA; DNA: TGCAGTGCTAGAGATGAGGGTGGAGTGAAGACCCAGTACTTC; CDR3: CSARDEGGVKTQYF
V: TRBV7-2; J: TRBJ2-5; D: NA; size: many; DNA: TGTGCCAGCAGCCCGAATCTGGGCGGGATCCAAGAGACCCAGTACTTC; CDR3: CASSPNLGGIQETQYF
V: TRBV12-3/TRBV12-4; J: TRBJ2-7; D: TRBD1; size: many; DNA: TGTGCCAGCAGTTTGGGACAGGGCACTCCTTCCTACGAGCAGTACTTC; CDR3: CASSLGQGTPSYEQYF
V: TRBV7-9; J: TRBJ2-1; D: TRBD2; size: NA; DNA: TGTGCCAGCAGCCGCGGGGGGGCGGGTGAGCAGTTCTTC; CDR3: CASSRGGAGEQFF
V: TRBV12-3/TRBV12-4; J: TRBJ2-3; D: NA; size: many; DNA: TGTGCCAGCAGTTTTGACACACACACAGATACGCAGTATTTT; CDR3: CASSFDTHTDTQYF
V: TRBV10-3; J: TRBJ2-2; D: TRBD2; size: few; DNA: TGTGCCATCAGTGAGTCTGCAGGGAGGGACACCGGGGAGCTGTTTTTT; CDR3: CAISESAGRDTGELFF
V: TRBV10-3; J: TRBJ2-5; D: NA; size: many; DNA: TGTGCCATCAGTGAAACAGTCCAAGAGACCCAGTACTTC; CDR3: CAISETVQETQYF
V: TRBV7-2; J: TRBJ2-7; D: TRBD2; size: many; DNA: TGTGCCAGCAGCTCTAGCGGGGACAGCTCCTACGAGCAGTACTTC; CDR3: CASSSSGDSSYEQYF
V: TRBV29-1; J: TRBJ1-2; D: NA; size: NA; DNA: TGCAGCGTTGAGGCAGGGGCGGGTGGCTACACCTTC; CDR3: CSVEAGAGGYTF
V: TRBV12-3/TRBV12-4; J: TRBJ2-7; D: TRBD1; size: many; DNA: TGTGCCAGCAGTCTTGCCGGACAGGGGGCCGAGCAGTACTTC; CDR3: CASSLAGQGAEQYF
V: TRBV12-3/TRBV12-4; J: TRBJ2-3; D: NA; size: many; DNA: TGTGCCAGCAACTCTCGGGGAACAGATACGCAGTATTTT; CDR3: CASNSRGTDTQYF
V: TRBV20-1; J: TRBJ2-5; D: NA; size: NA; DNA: TGCAGTGCTAGAGATACTACCGAAGTTCAGGAGACCCAGTACTTC; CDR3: CSARDTTEVQETQYF
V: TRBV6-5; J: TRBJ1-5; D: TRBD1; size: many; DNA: TGTGCCAGCAGCCGGACAGGGGAGGGCAATCAGCCCCAGCATTTT; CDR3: CASSRTGEGNQPQHF
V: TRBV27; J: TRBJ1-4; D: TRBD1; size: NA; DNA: TGTGCCAGCAGTTCCAGGGGGACAACTAATGAAAAACGGTTTTTT; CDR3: CASSSRGTTNEKRFF
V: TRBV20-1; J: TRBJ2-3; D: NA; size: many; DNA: TGCAGTGCTAGAGAGCGCCCGCAGTCCAAGAGGATAAAAGATACGCAGTATTTT; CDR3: CSARERPQSKRIKDTQYF
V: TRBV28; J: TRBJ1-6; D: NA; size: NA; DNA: TGTGCCAGCACCCTTTTCCGCACAGCCAATTCACCCCTCCACTTT; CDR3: CASTLFRTANSPLHF
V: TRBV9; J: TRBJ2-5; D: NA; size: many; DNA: TGTGCCAGCAGCGCGGGACCTGTACAAGAGACCCAGTACTTC; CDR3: CASSAGPVQETQYF
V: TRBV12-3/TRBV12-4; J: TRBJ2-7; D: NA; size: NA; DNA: TGTGCCAGCAGCTCTACTAGCTCGGTCGAGCAGTACTTC; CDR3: CASSSTSSVEQYF
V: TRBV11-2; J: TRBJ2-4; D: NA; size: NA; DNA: TGTGCCAGCAGCTTATCCGGGGCCGAGCGGTACTTC; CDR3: CASSLSGAERYF